This TCR beta chain was identified during a study of blood T cell repertoires in COVID-19. The overall study: T cells, B-cell-depleted T cells, or PBMCs supplied cDNA or gDNA.

The V segment lost 4 bases and the J segment 2 bases; nucleotides outside the gene matches: 11. The CDR3 contains 16 residues. Germline V gene data show CDR1 as SGHDT and CDR2 as YYEEEE. TCRdb keeps only in-frame clones here, not all; method: immunoSEQ multiplex PCR. The sample records about 47,000 clones, 70% to 85% being singletons. This TCR came from a man aged 50 to 60 with acute or convalescent COVID-19. The rearrangement uses TRBV5-6 and TRBJ2-5, with TRBD2 matching over 7 bases. Sequencing input: peripheral blood. The DNA for the CDR3 is TGTGCCAGCAGCCGAACCCCTAGCGGCCCTCAAGAGACCCAGTACTTC. Its protein product is CASSRTPSGPQETQYF. Variable domain in full (rest from reference TRBV5-6 and TRBJ2-5): DAGVTQSPTHLIKTRGQQVTLRCSPKSGHDTVSWYQQALGQGPQFIFQYYEEEERQRGNFPDRFSGHQFPNYSSELNVNALLLGDSALYLCASSRTPSGPQETQYFGPGTRLLVL.